This T cell receptor (beta chain) stems from a study of blood T cell repertoires in COVID-19. At the level of the study: Italy, Spain and the United States were the sources of the convalescent and acute COVID-19 samples. The analysed material was cDNA or gDNA that came from T cells, B-cell-depleted T cells, or PBMCs.

As originally analysed: Amplifying reference gene primers gave estimates of nucleated cell counts. TCRdb's table, derived via immunoSEQ multiplex PCR, lists solely in-frame clones and lacks some. V and J calls and clone size are given by that table; D and trimming were obtained from the DNA. The sample holds 35,000 to 40,000 clones, roughly 88% seen once. This CDR3 region has 16 residues. Between the trimmed V and J ends, which lost 6 bases and 0 bases, there was a span of 15 bases. Germline V gives CDR1 MNHEY, CDR2 SMNVEV (reference sequence). This clone was counted a single time. The material sequenced was peripheral blood. V is TRBV27 and J is TRBJ1-5; D call uncertain. The receptor comes from a man aged 55 to 69 with active COVID-19. CDR3 loop: CASSLSGIYSNQPQHF. CDR3 DNA: TGTGCCAGCAGCCTGTCGGGGATTTATAGCAATCAGCCCCAGCATTTT.